This entry lists 11 T cell receptor beta chains sequenced from one sample in a study of monozygotic twins with cystic fibrosis. Measured with immunoSEQ multiplex PCR; TCRdb has only the in-frame clones, and not every one. The top ten hold around 1.9% of the sample, which has 20,000 or so clones, 97% seen once. The sample comprised blood. These receptors came from a woman in her twenties or thirties with cystic fibrosis.

The chain has TRBV13 and TRBJ2-3; D is unresolved. The germline V gene encodes CDR1 PRHDT and CDR2 FYEKMQ (reference sequence). Trimming took 6 bases from V and 3 from J, leaving 19 bases between them. This CDR3 comprises 16 residues. The CDR3 loop is CASRRTSEVQTDTQYF. In nucleotides, the CDR3 is TGTGCCAGCAGACGGACCAGCGAAGTACAGACAGATACGCAGTATTTT.

The chain uses TRBV2 and TRBJ1-5, with no clear D. CDR3 length equals 13 residues. Trimming pared 6 bases from V and 3 bases from J, leaving 9 bases between. Germline V gene lookup returns CDR1 SNHLY and CDR2 FYNNEI. The CDR3 nucleotides are TGTGCCAGCAGATCAGACTACAATCAGCCCCAGCATTTT. Amino acids: CASRSDYNQPQHF.

The CDR3 sequence: CASSQGGEWTGELFF. CDR3 nucleotide sequence: TGCGCCAGCAGCCAAGGGGGGGAATGGACCGGGGAGCTGTTTTTT. V and J are TRBV4-1 and TRBJ2-2, with D possibly TRBD2 on 6 matching bases. The germline V gene has CDR1 MGHRA and CDR2 YSYEKL. The CDR3 contains 15 residues. V lost 1 base and J lost 5, with 11 bases in between.

The J gene is TRBJ2-2, the V gene TRBV7-9, with D unclear. The germline V gene encodes CDR1 SEHNR and CDR2 FQNEAQ (reference sequence). Between the trimmed V and J ends, which lost 5 bases and 1 base, there was a span of 5 bases. CDR3 length: 13 amino acids. CDR3 sequence: CASSLGNTGELFF. In DNA form, the CDR3 reads TGTGCCAGCAGCCTGGGGAACACCGGGGAGCTGTTTTTT.

This chain connects TRBV7-2 to TRBJ1-5; D not certain. The ends were cut back, 1 base at V and 1 base at J, with 8 bases in the middle. Per the germline V gene, CDR1 is SGHTA and CDR2 is FQGNSA. The CDR3 runs 15 residues. CDR3 sequence reads: CASSLVGQSNQPQHF. DNA for the CDR3: TGTGCCAGCAGCTTAGTAGGTCAGAGCAATCAGCCCCAGCATTTT.

The rearrangement links TRBV19 to TRBJ1-1; 7 bases agree with TRBD1. The CDR3 is made up of 17 amino acids. With 3 bases clipped from V and 5 bases from J, the junction kept 15 bases outside the gene matches. The germline gives CDR1 LNHDA, CDR2 SQIVND (reference sequence). Here the CDR3 DNA reads TGTGCCAGTAGTATCAGGGGGACGGACCTGATGGGGACTGAAGCTTTCTTT. It translates to CASSIRGTDLMGTEAFF.

The chain joins TRBV15 to TRBJ2-3; D not certain. The germline CDR1 and CDR2 sequences are LNHNV and YYDKDF (reference sequence). V shed 8 bases and J shed 1 base, with 10 bases lying between them. CDR3 length: 13 residues. The CDR3 is CATELGGTDTQYF. CDR3 nucleotide sequence: TGTGCCACCGAGCTCGGAGGCACAGATACGCAGTATTTT.

The chain carries TRBV28 and TRBJ1-4; D gene ambiguous. V was pared by 0 bases and J by 8 bases, with 10 bases between. Per germline, CDR1 MDHEN and CDR2 SYDVKM. The CDR3 consists of 14 residues. The CDR3 nucleotides are TGTGCCAGCAGTTTATGGGGGTCTGGCGAAAAACTGTTTTTT. Its translation: CASSLWGSGEKLFF.

This clone was seen a few times. This rearrangement joins TRBV28 to TRBJ1-2, with 10 bases aligning to TRBD1. Unmatched junction bases numbered 9, after V lost 4 bases and J lost 7 bases. Germline CDR1 is MDHEN and CDR2 is SYDVKM. This CDR3 has 15 amino acids. The CDR3 region has the DNA TGTGCCAGCAGTTCCGTTATCGACAGGGGGCGTGGCTACACCTTC. Its translation: CASSSVIDRGRGYTF.

The sample holds one count of this clone. This chain joins TRBV19 and TRBJ2-4; 7 bases are a match to TRBD1. This CDR3 comprises 14 residues. Germline V lookup: CDR1 LNHDA, CDR2 SQIVND (reference sequence). Trimming at V came to 6 bases and at J to 3 bases, leaving 5 bases not matched to a gene. DNA of the CDR3: TGTGCCAGTAGAACCCGGGACAGCAAAAACATTCAGTACTTC. Residues: CASRTRDSKNIQYF.

This clone was seen a few times. The rearrangement joins TRBV4-1 to TRBJ1-2, with 7 bases identical to TRBD1. From germline, CDR1 is MGHRA and CDR2 YSYEKL. CDR3 size: 15 residues. The trim removed 5 bases at V and 0 bases at J, leaving 6 bases unmatched. CDR3 sequence: CASSLEGTANYGYTF. The CDR3 nucleotides read TGCGCCAGCAGCTTAGAGGGGACAGCTAACTATGGCTACACCTTC.